This record concerns one T cell receptor beta chain sequence. In the study's own analysis: Amplified reference gene primers provided the basis for estimating nucleated cell counts. Sequenced by immunoSEQ multiplex PCR; TCRdb stores in-frame clones only, minus some. The V and J calls and clone size are taken from that table; D and trimming were inferred from the DNA. The table records 200,000 to 300,000 clones, about four fifths of them present only once. This sample is part of a study of blood T cell repertoires in COVID-19. The overall study: Specimens from acute and convalescent COVID-19 originated in the United States, Italy and Spain. Nucleic acid was either cDNA or gDNA, and it came from T cells, B-cell-depleted T cells, or PBMCs.

This CDR3 spans 14 amino acids. Between the trimmed V and J ends, which lost 0 bases and 4 bases, there was a span of 10 bases. Germline CDR1 SGDLS, CDR2 YYNGEE. The receptor was isolated from a woman aged 80 or older with acute or convalescent COVID-19. Material for sequencing was peripheral blood. V usage is TRBV9 and J usage is TRBJ2-5, with D maybe TRBD2 (5 bases). The chain's CDR3 is CASSVGLARETQYF. CDR3 DNA: TGTGCCAGCAGCGTAGGCCTAGCACGAGAGACCCAGTACTTC. The whole variable domain, filled in from reference TRBV9 and TRBJ2-5, reads DSGVTQTPKHLITATGQRVTLRCSPRSGDLSVYWYQQSLDQGLQFLIQYYNGEERAKGNILERFSAQQFPDLHSELNLSSLELGDSALYFCASSVGLARETQYFGPGTRLLVL.